The 14 T cell receptor beta chains listed next were all sequenced from one sample in a study of blood T cell repertoires in COVID-19. Produced via immunoSEQ multiplex PCR; TCRdb's table is partial and in-frame only. The table has some 260,000 clones, roughly 88% seen once; the top ten hold approximately 2%. Sequencing was performed on peripheral blood. Every receptor here comes from a woman in her 40s who had recovered from COVID-19.

V and J are TRBV4-3 and TRBJ2-1; 7 nucleotides align to TRBD2. V lost 0 bases and J lost 4; bases outside the gene matches: 6. Germline values: CDR1 LGHNA, CDR2 YSLEER. The CDR3 totals 16 residues. The CDR3: CASSQDVQGGYNEQFF. Written as DNA, the CDR3 is TGCGCCAGCAGCCAAGACGTGCAGGGAGGGTACAATGAGCAGTTCTTC.

The J gene is TRBJ2-3, the V gene TRBV7-2, with TRBD2 identical over 13 bases. V was pared by 4 bases and J by 1 base, with 5 bases of the junction left unmatched. The CDR3 runs to 17 residues. CDR1 is SGHTA and CDR2 is FQGNSA in the germline V gene. CDR3 region: CASSSRLAGGGTDTQYF. The CDR3 DNA is TGTGCCAGCAGCTCCCGACTAGCGGGAGGAGGCACAGATACGCAGTATTTT.

The gene calls are TRBV7-2 and TRBJ2-3; D is possibly TRBD1 (6 bases). This CDR3 spans 16 amino acids. The germline V gene encodes CDR1 SGHTA and CDR2 FQGNSA. Trimming took off 1 base at V and 1 base at J, with 12 bases between the two ends. CDR3 sequence reads: CASSLVGDTRTDTQYF. For the CDR3, the DNA is TGTGCCAGCAGCTTAGTGGGGGACACTCGCACAGATACGCAGTATTTT.

The chain uses TRBV5-1 and TRBJ2-7, with D possibly matching TRBD1 (6 bases). V dropped 4 bases and J dropped 7 bases, with 18 bases sitting between them. The CDR3 totals 14 residues. CDR1 SGHRS and CDR2 YFSETQ come from the germline V gene. The CDR3 sequence: CASSEGRGMGEQYF. For the CDR3, the DNA is TGCGCCAGCAGCGAGGGCAGGGGAATGGGAGAGCAGTACTTC.

V and J are TRBV28 and TRBJ2-3, with 8 positions matching TRBD2. Trimming removed 7 bases from V and 4 bases from J; junction bases left unmatched: 16. This CDR3 has 17 residues. Germline CDR1 is MDHEN and CDR2 is SYDVKM. The CDR3 is CASTPGGRSKLADTQYF. The CDR3 bases are TGTGCCAGCACTCCGGGGGGGAGAAGTAAGTTAGCAGATACGCAGTATTTT.

This chain links TRBV19 with TRBJ1-2; 11 nucleotides match TRBD1. Losses at the gene ends were 3 bases for V and 8 bases for J; bases not matched to a gene: 8. The CDR3 has 15 amino acids. CDR1 LNHDA and CDR2 SQIVND come from the germline V gene (reference sequence). The CDR3 spells CASSIFGQGAEGYTF. CDR3 coding DNA: TGTGCCAGTAGTATTTTCGGACAGGGGGCGGAGGGCTACACCTTC.

With regard to this clone: Germline is not matched at one junction end, which may reflect a read error. This chain uses TRBV5-1 with TRBJ2-7; the D gene is possibly TRBD1 (5 bases). Germline V gene data show CDR1 as SGHRS and CDR2 as YFSETQ. The CDR3 spans 15 residues. This CDR3 is CASSLGHGLAYQQYF. The DNA for the CDR3 is TGCGCCAGCAGCCTTGGACACGGGTTGGCCTACCAGCAGTACTTC.

This chain links TRBV19 with TRBJ1-2; TRBD1 aligns across 10 bases. The CDR3 runs 16 residues. Per the germline V gene, CDR1 is LNHDA and CDR2 is SQIVND (reference sequence). V lost 4 bases to trimming and J lost 5 bases; unmatched junction nucleotides: 10. Written as DNA, the CDR3 is TGTGCCAGTAGTACGCGCTCCGGGACAGGGGTGTATGGCTACACCTTC. Translating gives CASSTRSGTGVYGYTF.

V gene TRBV6-5 combines with J gene TRBJ1-3; D gene ambiguous. The V gene lost 0 bases and the J gene lost 1 base, with 7 bases spanning the gap. Germline CDR1 is MNHEY and CDR2 is SVGAGI. The CDR3 extends over 15 amino acids. The CDR3 region is CASSYSRPSGNTIYF. The CDR3 DNA is TGTGCCAGCAGTTACTCGAGGCCTTCTGGAAACACCATATATTTT.

The gene calls are TRBV9 and TRBJ2-2; 11 nucleotides agree with TRBD2. V lost 3 bases to trimming and J lost 7 bases; unmatched junction nucleotides: 11. Germline V gives CDR1 SGDLS, CDR2 YYNGEE. This CDR3 is built from 17 residues. CDR3 amino acids: CASSAGPGTSGSGELFF. Written as DNA, the CDR3 is TGTGCCAGCAGCGCCGGCCCCGGGACTAGCGGAAGCGGGGAGCTGTTTTTT.

This chain joins TRBV10-3 and TRBJ2-5; the match to TRBD2 covers 9 bases. J lost 7 bases, V lost 3 bases, and 9 bases had no gene match. The CDR3 extends over 15 amino acids. CDR1 is ENHRY, CDR2 SYGVKD, per germline. The CDR3: CAISDTKTSGTTQYF. The DNA for the CDR3 is TGTGCCATCAGTGATACTAAGACTAGCGGTACGACCCAGTACTTC.

The J gene is TRBJ2-7, the V gene TRBV30, with TRBD2 identical over 8 bases. From germline, CDR1 is GTSNPN and CDR2 SVGIG (reference sequence). The CDR3 runs 12 residues. V lost 4 bases, J lost 7 bases, and 6 bases stayed unmatched. The CDR3 coding sequence is TGTGCCTGGACTAGCGGGCCTACTGAGCAGTACTTC. It encodes CAWTSGPTEQYF.

This rearrangement joins TRBV7-2 to TRBJ2-3; 8 bases are a match to TRBD1. CDR3 size: 16 residues. Germline assignment: CDR1 SGHTA and CDR2 FQGNSA. V trimming: 6 bases; J trimming: 5 bases; junction bases outside the gene matches: 13. Here the CDR3 DNA reads TGTGCCAGCAGATCGCAGGGGGCGCTTGGAGGAGATACGCAGTATTTT. This codes for CASRSQGALGGDTQYF.

This clone was detected once. The rearrangement joins TRBV3-1 (or the pseudogene TRBV3-2) to TRBJ2-7; 8 bases are a match to TRBD1. V trimming: 1 base; J trimming: 2 bases; junction bases outside the gene matches: 7. The germline gives CDR1 LGHDT, CDR2 YNNKEL (reference sequence). The CDR3 is 16 amino acids. This CDR3 reads CASSQATGETAYEQYF. Written as DNA, the CDR3 is TGTGCCAGCAGCCAAGCGACAGGGGAAACCGCCTACGAGCAGTACTTC.